This TCR beta chain was found in a study of Graves' ophthalmopathy and Graves' hyperthyroidism. Amplification of the TCR beta CDR3 regions used RNA transcripts (as template). The workflow started with a first-round RT-PCR run with HTBI primers and then moved on to a second-round multiplex PCR. Via MiXCR, TCRdb re-called the multiplex PCR reads, giving one row per CDR3 protein. This table has about 210,000 distinct CDR3 sequences, approximately 28% appearing once. Only one count was recorded for this clonotype. Its antigen remains unidentified. Study-wide points: Blood was where most expanded thyroid clonotypes above 0.001 frequency also turned up.

Certain patients were not enrolled. These were patients with other autoimmune diseases, uncontrolled infections, pregnancy or lactation. Roughly 10 ml of fresh blood yielded the PBMCs by density gradient. In germline, CDR1 is MNHEY, CDR2 SVGEGT. The CDR3 runs to 13 residues. V was trimmed by 0 bases and J by 7 bases, leaving 9 bases between them. The TCR comes from a man aged 45-65 years with Graves' ophthalmopathy. The V and J genes are TRBV6-2 or TRBV6-3 and TRBJ1-2; no definite D call. Specimen: peripheral blood. CDR3 in amino acids: CASSYSVFGGYTF. CDR3 DNA: TGTGCCAGCAGTTACTCGGTGTTCGGTGGCTACACCTTC.